What follows are 13 T cell receptor beta chains derived from one specimen sequenced in a study of cytomegalovirus exposure and HLA in healthy donors. The PCR had 60 Vbeta and 13 Jbeta primers. Sequencing was performed with immunoSEQ multiplex PCR; in TCRdb, only in-frame clones are kept and a portion is missing. The sample includes roughly 71,000 clones, roughly 60% of them seen just once. Sequencing used PBMCs. The receptors were sampled from a man aged 25-45 years in good health and CMV-seronegative.

V and J are TRBV29-1 and TRBJ2-6; 8 nucleotides align to TRBD1. This CDR3 is built from 14 residues. The V gene end was trimmed by 6 bases and the J gene end by 2 bases; junction bases not matched to a gene: 3. CDR1 is SQVTM, CDR2 ANQGSEA, per germline. This CDR3 is CSVGQGAGANVLTF. The DNA of the CDR3 is TGCAGCGTAGGACAGGGAGCTGGGGCCAACGTCCTGACTTTC.

The chain recombines TRBV5-1 with TRBJ1-4; D is unresolved. Germline V lookup: CDR1 SGHRS, CDR2 YFSETQ. Trimming pared 0 bases from V and 5 bases from J, leaving 5 bases between. CDR3 size: 13 residues. CDR3 sequence reads: CASSLDVNEKLFF. DNA of the CDR3: TGCGCCAGCAGCTTGGATGTAAATGAAAAACTGTTTTTT.

V and J are TRBV6-6 and TRBJ2-7; 12 nucleotides line up with TRBD1. The germline gives CDR1 MNHNY, CDR2 SVGAGI (reference sequence). The CDR3 is 15 amino acids. V was pared by 6 bases and J by 5 bases, with 8 bases of the junction left unmatched. In DNA form, the CDR3 reads TGTGCCAGCAGAGGGGACAGGGGGCACCGGCACGAGCAGTACTTC. It translates to CASRGDRGHRHEQYF.

This rearrangement joins TRBV7-2 to TRBJ2-1, with 10 bases aligning to TRBD2. The V and J ends lost 4 bases and 6 bases, in that order; junction bases with no gene match: 6. The CDR3 is 15 amino acids. Germline loops: CDR1 SGHTA, CDR2 FQGNSA. The DNA of the CDR3 is TGTGCCAGCAGCTCCTTAGCGGGGGGTCGCAATGAGCAGTTCTTC. Translation gives CASSSLAGGRNEQFF.

The gene calls are TRBV4-2 and TRBJ2-7; 8 nucleotides align to TRBD2. From germline, CDR1 is LGHNA and CDR2 YNFKEQ. The CDR3 has 15 amino acids. After removal of 0 bases from V and 8 bases from J, the junction contained 9 bases not matched to a gene. In DNA, the CDR3 is TGTGCCAGCAGCCAAGATCTGCCAGCGGGGGTTAAGCAGTACTTC. It yields the protein CASSQDLPAGVKQYF.

This clone was seen just once. V and J are TRBV6-1 and TRBJ1-5, with 8 bases that match TRBD1. J was trimmed by 4 bases and V by 4 bases; bases with no gene match: 9. Germline V gene lookup returns CDR1 MNHNS and CDR2 SASEGT. The CDR3 totals 16 residues. The CDR3 loop reads CASSGNPGQANQPQHF. CDR3 DNA sequence: TGTGCCAGCAGTGGCAATCCGGGACAGGCGAATCAGCCCCAGCATTTT.

This clone was observed a few times. The gene calls are TRBV5-6 and TRBJ2-5; 9 bases line up with TRBD1. V lost 3 bases, J lost 5 bases, and 5 bases stayed unmatched. The CDR3 loop spans 14 amino acids. Germline-derived CDR1 and CDR2 are SGHDT and YYEEEE. This CDR3 reads CASSWTGVVETQYF. The CDR3 DNA sequence: TGTGCCAGCAGCTGGACAGGGGTCGTCGAGACCCAGTACTTC.

This rearrangement joins TRBV29-1 to TRBJ1-1; a possible D gene is TRBD1 (5 bases). CDR1 SQVTM and CDR2 ANQGSEA come from the germline V gene. Between the trimmed V and J ends, which lost 4 bases and 1 base, there was a span of 10 bases. This CDR3 contains 13 residues. The CDR3 DNA reads as TGCAGCGTTGTGTGGGGGGGGAACACTGAAGCTTTCTTT. Encoded protein: CSVVWGGNTEAFF. Combining the CDR3 with reference TRBV29-1 and TRBJ1-1 gives the whole variable domain SAVISQKPSRDICQRGTSLTIQCQVDSQVTMMFWYRQQPGQSLTLIATANQGSEATYESGFVIDKFPISRPNLTFSTLTVSNMSPEDSSIYLCSVVWGGNTEAFFGQGTRLTVV.

The sample holds a few counts of this clone. The chain combines TRBV6-1 with TRBJ2-7; D is possibly TRBD1 (6 bases). The CDR3 totals 13 residues. Trimming cost V 3 bases and J 4 bases, with 10 bases left between them. The germline V gene has CDR1 MNHNS and CDR2 SASEGT. The CDR3 reads CASSEITGYEQYF. DNA of the CDR3: TGTGCCAGCAGTGAGATTACAGGGTACGAGCAGTACTTC.

V gene TRBV5-1 combines with J gene TRBJ1-1; TRBD1 matches at 12 bases. Germline trimming cut 4 bases from V and 3 bases from J; bases unmatched to any gene: 7. CDR1 is SGHRS and CDR2 is YFSETQ in the germline V gene. CDR3 size: 16 residues. CDR3 DNA: TGCGCCAGCAGCCCCGGGACAGGGGGCCGGGACACTGAAGCTTTCTTT. Amino acids: CASSPGTGGRDTEAFF.

This chain uses TRBV30 with TRBJ1-2, with D perhaps TRBD1 (5 bases). Germline values: CDR1 GTSNPN, CDR2 SVGIG (reference sequence). Trimming shortened V by 3 bases and J by 0 bases, and 17 bases separated the two germline ends. This CDR3 contains 16 residues. As DNA, the CDR3 is TGTGCCTGGAGGGAGGGGCTGACGAATTCTAACTATGGCTACACCTTC. It encodes CAWREGLTNSNYGYTF.

This chain uses TRBV5-1 with TRBJ2-7; 7 bases match TRBD2. This CDR3 is built from 16 residues. Trimming at V came to 4 bases and at J to 2 bases, leaving 12 bases not matched to a gene. The germline V gene has CDR1 SGHRS and CDR2 YFSETQ. Here the CDR3 reads CASSPRYEGGTYEQYF. CDR3 DNA: TGCGCCAGCAGCCCCCGGTACGAGGGAGGGACCTACGAGCAGTACTTC.

This clone came up a few times. The V and J genes are TRBV4-1 and TRBJ2-7; D is uncertain. Germline loops: CDR1 MGHRA, CDR2 YSYEKL. The CDR3 covers 15 residues. V lost 0 bases to trimming and J lost 7 bases, with 16 bases between them. The CDR3 region is CASSQETQTFGEQYF. CDR3 coding DNA: TGCGCCAGCAGCCAAGAAACACAAACCTTCGGGGAGCAGTACTTC.